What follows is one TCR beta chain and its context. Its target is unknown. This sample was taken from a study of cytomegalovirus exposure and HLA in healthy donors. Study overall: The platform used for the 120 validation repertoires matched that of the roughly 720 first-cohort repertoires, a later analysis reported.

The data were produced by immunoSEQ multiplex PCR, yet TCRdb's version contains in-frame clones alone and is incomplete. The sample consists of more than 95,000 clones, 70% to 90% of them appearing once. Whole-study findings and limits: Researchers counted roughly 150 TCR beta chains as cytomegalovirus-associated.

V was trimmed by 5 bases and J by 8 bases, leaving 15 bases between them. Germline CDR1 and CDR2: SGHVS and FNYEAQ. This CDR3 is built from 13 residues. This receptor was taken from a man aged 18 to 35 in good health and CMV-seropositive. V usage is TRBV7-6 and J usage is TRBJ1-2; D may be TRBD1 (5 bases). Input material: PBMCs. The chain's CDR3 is CASSARQSGGYTF. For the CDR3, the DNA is TGTGCCAGCAGCGCGAGACAGTCAGGAGGCTACACCTTC.